Listed below are T cell receptor beta chains from one sample, sequenced in a study of shared T cell receptors in the human thymus. Assay used: immunoSEQ multiplex PCR; TCRdb lists only in-frame clones, some missing. This table has 630,000 or so clones, around 87% appearing once. The sample was also linked to a second study, of human thymus T cells.

Source material: thymocytes. The receptors here all came from a boy younger than two with a congenital heart defect. Each CDR3 is given without its conserved first and last residue. D genes are given only for firm matches.

CDR3 protein	V gene	D gene	J gene
ASRLWGTGEGGELF	TRBV7-3	TRBD1	TRBJ2-2
ASSPQGQGVGDEQY	TRBV18	TRBD1	TRBJ2-7
ASRETTSGEPKNIQY	TRBV10-1	TRBD2	TRBJ2-4
ASSSDRGRPHTEAF	TRBV5-1	TRBD1	TRBJ1-1
ASRLDGTSGWSGNEQF	TRBV12-2	.	TRBJ2-1
ASSYSLSRGDQPQH	TRBV6-6	TRBD1	TRBJ1-5
ASSVDPSGRNEQF	TRBV9	TRBD2	TRBJ2-1
ASSPPGTGFYEQY	TRBV6-5	TRBD1	TRBJ2-7
ASRETGGVGTEAF	TRBV6-4	TRBD1	TRBJ1-1
ASSSDRGCSGNTIY	TRBV28	TRBD1	TRBJ1-3
ASVVQHPGYT	TRBV6-8	.	TRBJ1-2
ASSLAPNSPQGDNSPLH	TRBV5-4	TRBD1	TRBJ1-6
ASSIGLSGRWTYEQY	TRBV19	TRBD2	TRBJ2-7
ATRGADEQY	TRBV23-1	.	TRBJ2-7
ASSKYRRSTDTQY	TRBV2	.	TRBJ2-3
ASQGTEVYEQY	TRBV2	TRBD1	TRBJ2-7
AIRVPRTGDTGELF	TRBV10-3	TRBD1	TRBJ2-2
ASSPGGPLGGYT	TRBV18	.	TRBJ1-2
ASSYSGGAYNEQF	TRBV6-5	TRBD2	TRBJ2-1
ASSATGGFTDTQY	TRBV7-7	TRBD2	TRBJ2-3
ASSEEGWQAPQRGEAF	TRBV2	.	TRBJ1-1
SVEGRGRTEAF	TRBV29-1	TRBD1	TRBJ1-1
ARSYFSGGPYEQY	TRBV5-3	TRBD2	TRBJ2-7
ASSLGAYEQY	TRBV5-6	.	TRBJ2-7
ASSVPRVDYT	TRBV9	.	TRBJ1-2
ASSEKGPGGVTEAF	TRBV6-1	.	TRBJ1-1
ASSVGGGSGEAF	TRBV9	.	TRBJ1-1
ASSLDFGTGSTEQY	TRBV7-6	TRBD1	TRBJ2-7
ASSLGGREGRNEQF	TRBV5-6	TRBD2	TRBJ2-1
ASRTGTGYNEQF	TRBV6-1	TRBD1	TRBJ2-1
ASSLPGTEYLYEQY	TRBV5-6	TRBD1	TRBJ2-7
ASSEWDRDYEQY	TRBV6-1	TRBD1	TRBJ2-7
ASSYQGLESNQPQH	TRBV5-5	.	TRBJ1-5
ASSPPTRKGKNGYT	TRBV19	.	TRBJ1-2
ASSEPAPQGVYYNEQF	TRBV6-1	TRBD1	TRBJ2-1
AISRQGGTEAF	TRBV10-3	TRBD1	TRBJ1-1
ASSFQAGVRETQY	TRBV28	TRBD2	TRBJ2-5
ASSVAGEDNEQF	TRBV28	TRBD2	TRBJ2-1
SVDRFENTEAF	TRBV29-1	.	TRBJ1-1
ASSLEPRTANRAEAF	TRBV7-9	.	TRBJ1-1
ASSKHGAGGYNEQF	TRBV11-2	TRBD1	TRBJ2-1
ASSRGLAYEQY	TRBV5-1	.	TRBJ2-7
ASSLRPSGQGFYEQY	TRBV11-2	TRBD1	TRBJ2-7
ASKWNGGEQF	TRBV28	.	TRBJ2-1
ASSQEIGKDRESSYEQY	TRBV4-3	TRBD1	TRBJ2-7
ASSAPTGPYEQY	TRBV28	.	TRBJ2-7
AWKSAGGYFYEQY	TRBV30	TRBD2	TRBJ2-7
ASSQDRGGFSTDTQY	TRBV4-3	TRBD2	TRBJ2-3
ASSDQGQGDYGYT	TRBV5-6	TRBD1	TRBJ1-2
AISPGQGKRDYGYT	TRBV10-3	TRBD1	TRBJ1-2
ASSPQGSYGYT	TRBV13	TRBD1	TRBJ1-2
ASSKQGAGNEQF	TRBV19	TRBD1	TRBJ2-1